The 17 T cell receptor beta chains below were found in one sample sequenced in a study of CD8 T cells in Susac syndrome (dated by TCRdb to 2018 to 2020). The library came from the immunoSEQ multiplex PCR assay. RNA was extracted using the RNeasy kit, and about 0.45 to 1 microgram was reverse transcribed with random hexamers. TCRdb handled the public reads itself, with Q25 trimming in fastp and clone calling in MiXCR, and kept productive beta chains. Identical CDR3 protein sequences are pooled into one entry, listed with their most common genes and DNA. The sample records about 200,000 distinct CDR3 sequences, roughly 92% of which are singletons. The ten largest clones add up to about 0.12% of the sample. Source material: CD8+ T cells from PBMCs. The receptors shown here come from a human donor with multiple sclerosis.

The chain recombines TRBV20-1 with TRBJ1-2; 7 bases fit TRBD1. CDR3 size: 14 residues. Unmatched junction bases numbered 7, after V lost 2 bases and J lost 4 bases. Germline values: CDR1 DFQATT, CDR2 SNEGSKA (reference sequence). The CDR3 spells CSARLDRTTYGYTF. In DNA form, the CDR3 reads TGCAGTGCTAGACTGGACAGGACCACCTATGGCTACACCTTC.

This rearrangement joins TRBV5-4 to TRBJ2-3; tentatively, D is TRBD1 (5 bases). V lost 0 bases to trimming and J lost 3 bases, with 8 bases between them. The CDR3 length is 14 residues. Germline V gene lookup returns CDR1 SGHNT and CDR2 YYREEE (reference sequence). CDR3 sequence reads: CASSLGTRTDTQYF. DNA for the CDR3: TGTGCCAGCAGCTTGGGGACACGAACAGATACGCAGTATTTT.

The chain combines TRBV18 with TRBJ2-2; D possibly corresponds to TRBD2 (5 bases). There are 17 residues in the CDR3. Per germline, CDR1 KGHSH and CDR2 LQKENI. V was trimmed by 1 base and J by 3 bases, leaving 15 bases between them. The DNA of the CDR3 is TGTGCCAGCTCACCACGTGTGGAGGTGGGGTACACCGGGGAGCTGTTTTTT. Translation: CASSPRVEVGYTGELFF.

V gene TRBV28 combines with J gene TRBJ2-4; D may be TRBD2 (5 bases). The V and J ends lost 3 bases and 8 bases respectively, with 11 bases between them. The CDR3 covers 13 residues. From germline, CDR1 is MDHEN and CDR2 SYDVKM. The CDR3 loop reads CASSFGVGDIQYF. CDR3 nucleotide sequence: TGTGCCAGCAGTTTTGGGGTCGGGGACATTCAGTACTTC. Combining the CDR3 with reference TRBV28 and TRBJ2-4 gives the whole variable domain DVKVTQSSRYLVKRTGEKVFLECVQDMDHENMFWYRQDPGLGLRLIYFSYDVKMKEKGDIPEGYSVSREKKERFSLILESASTNQTSMYLCASSFGVGDIQYFGAGTRLSVL.

This clonotype was recorded once. The chain recombines TRBV9 with TRBJ2-2, with D maybe TRBD2 (6 bases). This CDR3 has 18 amino acids. V was cut by 0 bases and J by 5 bases, with 20 bases left in between. CDR1 is SGDLS, CDR2 YYNGEE, per germline. The CDR3 DNA follows: TGTGCCAGCAGCGTAGGGGGGACCCCGCGGGAAAGTACCGGGGAGCTGTTTTTT. Residues: CASSVGGTPRESTGELFF.

V usage is TRBV20-1 and J usage is TRBJ2-3; TRBD1 or TRBD2 may be the D gene (5 bases each). This CDR3 has 17 residues. CDR1 is DFQATT and CDR2 is SNEGSKA in the germline V gene (reference sequence). Deletions cut 2 bases from V and 0 bases from J, with 18 bases between. This CDR3 is CSARTLRGTTSTDTQYF. DNA of the CDR3: TGCAGTGCTAGAACCCTCCGGGGCACGACTAGCACAGATACGCAGTATTTT.

This chain uses TRBV30 with TRBJ1-1, with TRBD1 as a possible D gene (6 bases). This CDR3 has 13 amino acids. Germline CDR1 and CDR2: GTSNPN and SVGIG (reference sequence). Trimming removed 2 bases at V and 3 bases at J, with 10 bases between. The CDR3 loop is CAWSSGTHTEAFF. The CDR3 nucleotides are TGTGCCTGGAGTTCCGGGACACACACTGAAGCTTTCTTT. The full variable domain, completed using reference TRBV30 and TRBJ1-1, is SQTIHQWPATLVQPVGSPLSLECTVEGTSNPNLYWYRQAAGRGLQLLFYSVGIGQISSEVPQNLSASRPQDRQFILSSKKLLLSDSGFYLCAWSSGTHTEAFFGQGTRLTVV.

The chain links TRBV6-5 to TRBJ1-2; D might be TRBD1 (5 bases). The germline V gene has CDR1 MNHEY and CDR2 SVGAGI. CDR3 length: 15 amino acids. V lost 5 bases and J 8 bases, leaving 21 bases between the germline ends. The CDR3 protein is CASSKDRGFESGYTF. Here the CDR3 DNA reads TGTGCCAGCAGTAAGGACCGGGGCTTTGAGTCGGGCTACACCTTC.

V is TRBV7-9 and J is TRBJ2-7; weak D call: TRBD2 (6 bases). The V gene lost 5 bases and the J gene lost 6 bases, with 14 bases spanning the gap. Germline loops: CDR1 SEHNR, CDR2 FQNEAQ (reference sequence). The CDR3 consists of 13 residues. As DNA, the CDR3 is TGTGCCAGCAGCCCCGGGCAGGGAGGCGAGCAGTACTTC. Translating it yields CASSPGQGGEQYF.

The chain employs TRBV20-1 and TRBJ2-3, with 12 bases fitting TRBD2. In germline, CDR1 is DFQATT, CDR2 SNEGSKA (reference sequence). The junction had 8 bases not matched to a gene; V was cut back by 7 bases and J by 9 bases. The CDR3 sequence is 13 residues long. The CDR3 region has the DNA TGCAGTGGGACTAGCGGGGAAGATGGGACGCAGTATTTT. Amino acid sequence: CSGTSGEDGTQYF.

The rearrangement uses TRBV6-5 and TRBJ2-7; 10 bases agree with TRBD1. Germline V gene data show CDR1 as MNHEY and CDR2 as SVGAGI. Trimming took 3 bases from V and 3 from J; bases not matched to a gene: 5. The CDR3 loop spans 15 amino acids. The CDR3 sequence is CASSYSGTGVYEQYF. DNA of the CDR3: TGTGCCAGCAGTTATTCAGGGACAGGGGTCTACGAGCAGTACTTC.

The CDR3 DNA reads TGTGCCAGCAGCCCAGGGACAGGGAGATGGGACACTGAAGCTTTCTTT. This codes for CASSPGTGRWDTEAFF. This chain links TRBV3-1 with TRBJ1-1; 9 bases match TRBD1. Per the germline V gene, CDR1 is LGHDT and CDR2 is YNNKEL (reference sequence). V was clipped by 4 bases and J by 3 bases; unmatched bases: 9. The CDR3 loop spans 16 amino acids.

The chain recombines TRBV4-3 with TRBJ1-1; tentative D call: TRBD1 (6 bases). Germline values: CDR1 LGHNA, CDR2 YSLEER. V was shortened by 1 base and J by 12 bases, with 15 bases between the two germline ends. The CDR3 is made up of 13 amino acids. Written as DNA, the CDR3 is TGCGCCAGCAGCCAAGGGGGGGCAGCCGGTACTTTCTTT. Its translation: CASSQGGAAGTFF.

The chain carries TRBV7-9 and TRBJ1-2; weak D call: TRBD1 (5 bases). Per germline, CDR1 SEHNR and CDR2 FQNEAQ (reference sequence). This CDR3 region has 16 residues. V was cut by 1 base and J by 3 bases, with 15 bases left in between. This CDR3 reads CASSLDRDRIDYGYTF. In nucleotides, the CDR3 is TGTGCCAGCAGCTTAGATCGAGACAGAATCGACTATGGCTACACCTTC.

This chain joins TRBV2 and TRBJ2-5, with a weak D call TRBD2 (7 bases). CDR3 length: 15 amino acids. Trimming took off 8 bases at V and 5 bases at J, with 21 bases between the two ends. The V gene's germline CDR1 is SNHLY and CDR2 FYNNEI. Here the CDR3 reads CASPIVGGREETQYF. The CDR3 nucleotides read TGTGCCAGCCCCATAGTCGGGGGGCGAGAGGAGACCCAGTACTTC.

J is TRBJ2-2 and V is TRBV7-8; unclear D gene. V lost 7 bases, J lost 1 base, and 19 bases lay in between. Germline loops: CDR1 SGHVS, CDR2 FQNEAQ. The CDR3 has 17 amino acids. DNA of the CDR3: TGTGCCAGCATCCTCCTCCGCGGTAGGGTGAACACCGGGGAGCTGTTTTTT. It is translated as CASILLRGRVNTGELFF.

The genes are TRBV9 and TRBJ2-3, with D perhaps TRBD2 (5 bases). The CDR3 has 14 residues. The V end lost 4 bases, the J end lost 1 base, and 10 bases lay between the germline ends. Germline CDR1 SGDLS, CDR2 YYNGEE. CDR3 bases: TGTGCCAGCAGCAATACCGGGGGCACAGATACGCAGTATTTT. Its translation: CASSNTGGTDTQYF.